These 6 T cell receptor beta chains share one sample of origin, sequenced in a study of blood T cell repertoires in COVID-19. Data came from immunoSEQ multiplex PCR; TCRdb stores just in-frame clones and leaves some out. The sample has approximately 300,000 clones; approximately 90% are singletons. The specimen sequenced was peripheral blood. These receptors came from a man aged 40-49 years with acute or convalescent COVID-19.

This clone was picked up one time. CDR3 in DNA: TGCGCCAGCAGCTTGGTGGGGGGTTCGGAAGCTTTCTTT. Translating it yields CASSLVGGSEAFF. The V and J genes are TRBV5-1 and TRBJ1-1; TRBD1 is a possible D gene (5 bases). From germline, CDR1 is SGHRS and CDR2 YFSETQ. V was pared by 0 bases and J by 8 bases, with 11 bases between. This CDR3 spans 13 amino acids.

The chain has TRBV5-1 and TRBJ1-2, with D perhaps TRBD1 (5 bases). Between the trimmed V and J ends, which lost 4 bases and 5 bases, there was a span of 9 bases. The CDR3 has 12 residues. Germline CDR1 reads SGHRS; CDR2 reads YFSETQ. As DNA, the CDR3 is TGCGCCAGCAGCCCTGGGACTTATGGCTACACCTTC. Protein: CASSPGTYGYTF.

The genes are TRBV30 and TRBJ1-6, with TRBD1 matching over 10 bases. The germline V gene has CDR1 GTSNPN and CDR2 SVGIG (reference sequence). J lost 8 bases, V lost 5 bases, and 3 bases had no gene match. The CDR3 sequence is 13 residues long. CDR3 bases: TGTGCCTGGGGAGGACAGGGGGATTCACCCCTCCACTTT. It yields the protein CAWGGQGDSPLHF. Drawing the rest from reference TRBV30 and TRBJ1-6, the complete variable domain is SQTIHQWPATLVQPVGSPLSLECTVEGTSNPNLYWYRQAAGRGLQLLFYSVGIGQISSEVPQNLSASRPQDRQFILSSKKLLLSDSGFYLCAWGGQGDSPLHFGNGTRLTVT.

The V and J genes are TRBV19 and TRBJ1-2; 7 bases agree with TRBD1. The J segment lost 6 bases and the V segment lost 3 bases, leaving 4 bases of the junction unmatched. Germline V gene sequence: CDR1 LNHDA, CDR2 SQIVND (reference sequence). This CDR3 has 13 residues. The CDR3 DNA follows: TGTGCCAGTAGTATGGGACAGTTAGATGGCTACACCTTC. Amino acid sequence: CASSMGQLDGYTF.

The rearrangement links TRBV6-6 to TRBJ2-2; TRBD2 agrees at 9 bases. Per the germline V gene, CDR1 is MNHNY and CDR2 is SVGAGI (reference sequence). After removal of 8 bases from V and 5 bases from J, the junction contained 9 bases not matched to a gene. CDR3 length: 15 residues. The CDR3 sequence: CASFRGGARTGELFF. CDR3 in DNA: TGTGCCAGCTTCCGCGGGGGGGCGAGGACCGGGGAGCTGTTTTTT.

The rearrangement joins TRBV10-1 to TRBJ1-1; the match to TRBD1 covers 8 bases. Per the germline V gene, CDR1 is WNHNN and CDR2 is SYGVQD (reference sequence). V shed 5 bases, J shed 8 bases, and the junction held 4 bases outside the gene matches. This CDR3 has 12 residues. CDR3 in DNA: TGCGCCAGCAGTCCTGGACAGGGCGAAGCTTTCTTT. It specifies CASSPGQGEAFF.